This T cell receptor beta chain was identified during a study of beta chain features in type 1 diabetes. This CDR3 region has 14 residues. Trimming left V 4 bases short and J 8 bases short, with 16 bases between. Looked up from germline, CDR1 is MGHDK and CDR2 is SYGVNS. The entirety of the isolated RNA underwent reverse transcription, so expressed TCRB transcripts were sequenced. TCRdb keeps only in-frame clones here, not all; method: immunoSEQ multiplex PCR. The table records roughly 310,000 clones, about 11% of them present only once. The chain combines TRBV25-1 with TRBJ2-3, with a possible D match to TRBD1 (5 bases). Sequencing was carried out using naive CD4+ T cells from blood. The sequence came from a woman aged 25 to 39 in good health. The CDR3: CASSAPSGISTQYF. The CDR3 region has the DNA TGTGCCAGCAGTGCACCCTCAGGGATTTCTACGCAGTATTTT.